Following are 2 T cell receptor beta chains from one sample sequenced in a study of blood T cell repertoires in COVID-19. Assay: immunoSEQ multiplex PCR; the TCRdb copy retains only in-frame clones and omits some. The sample shows 70,000 to 95,000 clones, 89% of them seen only once. Source material: peripheral blood. The receptor source for this set is a middle-aged man with COVID-19, enrolled during active disease.

The rearrangement joins TRBV3-1 (or the pseudogene TRBV3-2) to TRBJ2-3, with a weak D call TRBD1 (5 bases). Germline V gives CDR1 LGHDT, CDR2 YNNKEL (reference sequence). V was cut by 0 bases and J by 1 base, with 11 bases left in between. The CDR3 length is 16 residues. The CDR3 here is CASSQEGAVGTDTQYF. As DNA, the CDR3 is TGTGCCAGCAGCCAAGAAGGGGCTGTCGGCACAGATACGCAGTATTTT.

The chain couples TRBV9 to TRBJ2-3, with TRBD1 matching over 9 bases. Germline CDR1 is SGDLS and CDR2 is YYNGEE. The CDR3 runs 17 residues. Unmatched junction bases numbered 11, after V lost 0 bases and J lost 6 bases. The CDR3 here is CASSVADGTGLTDTQYF. The CDR3 DNA follows: TGTGCCAGCAGCGTAGCAGACGGGACAGGGCTTACTGATACGCAGTATTTT.